This T cell receptor (beta chain) was obtained from a study of T cells after yellow fever vaccination. Looked up from germline, CDR1 is MNHNS and CDR2 is SASEGT. The CDR3 loop spans 15 amino acids. The V end lost 3 bases, the J end lost 4 bases, and 15 bases lay between the germline ends. This clonotype was counted between two and nine times. Its antigen remains unidentified. TCRdb redid the calling of the 5' RACE reads with MiXCR, one entry per CDR3 protein. The table shows about 320,000 distinct CDR3 sequences, with about 10% occurring only once. The study, taken as a whole, reports: Researchers cautioned that FACS-sorted repertoires could harbor abundant clonotypes contaminating from the bulk population.

This rearrangement joins TRBV6-1 to TRBJ2-5, with TRBD1 as a possible D gene (5 bases). The specimen was CD4+ T cells sorted from PBMCs, collected 45 days after the yellow fever booster vaccination. The source is a man aged 18 to 30 who received the YFV17D yellow fever vaccine. CDR3 protein: CASSDTGIRGETQYF. The CDR3 DNA sequence: TGTGCCAGCAGTGATACAGGCATAAGGGGAGAGACCCAGTACTTC.